Below, 32 T cell receptor beta chains from the same sample are listed, as sequenced in a study of CD8 T cells in ankylosing spondylitis. In TCRdb, the 5' RACE reads were re-called with MiXCR into one record per CDR3 protein. The table has roughly 180,000 distinct CDR3 sequences, just over 9.5% seen once; the top ten hold approximately 15%. The sequenced sample was blood, either unsorted or a sorted T cell fraction (not recorded which). The origin of the receptors is a female donor with ankylosing spondylitis or in good health (not recorded which).

The chain uses TRBV20-1 and TRBJ1-1; D is unclear. The V end was cut by 8 bases, the J end by 5 bases, with 12 bases between. CDR3 length: 11 amino acids. Looked up from germline, CDR1 is DFQATT and CDR2 is SNEGSKA (reference sequence). The CDR3 spells CSTARVTEAFF. CDR3 DNA: TGCAGTACAGCCCGGGTTACTGAAGCTTTCTTT.

The V call is TRBV18, the J call TRBJ2-5; D call uncertain. The germline gives CDR1 KGHSH, CDR2 LQKENI. V gave up 7 bases and J gave up 7 bases, with 10 bases separating them. The CDR3 is 11 amino acids. The CDR3 loop is CASFDGGTQYF. The CDR3, as DNA: TGTGCCAGCTTCGATGGTGGGACCCAGTACTTC.

This clonotype appeared a few times. J is TRBJ2-2 and V is TRBV6-1; maybe TRBD2 (6 bases). The CDR3 totals 16 residues. The V end lost 6 bases, the J end lost 5 bases, and 19 bases lay between the germline ends. CDR1 is MNHNS, CDR2 SASEGT, per germline. CDR3 DNA sequence: TGTGCCAGCAGCCCCGCCCGAGGACTACCGACCGGGGAGCTGTTTTTT. It encodes CASSPARGLPTGELFF.

A few counts support this clonotype. The genes are TRBV15 and TRBJ2-2; TRBD2 matches at 12 bases. This CDR3 is built from 17 residues. Germline values: CDR1 LNHNV, CDR2 YYDKDF (reference sequence). The ends lost 8 bases at V and 6 bases at J; junction bases unmatched: 13. As DNA, the CDR3 is TGTGCCACCGGTGCGGAATCGGGACTAGCGGGTTCCGGGGAGCTGTTTTTT. Translation gives CATGAESGLAGSGELFF.

This clonotype appeared a few times. This chain connects TRBV30 to TRBJ2-1; D is ambiguous. The CDR3 runs to 13 residues. Germline V gene data show CDR1 as GTSNPN and CDR2 as SVGIG (reference sequence). The germline V and J ends were trimmed by 4 bases and 0 bases, with 7 bases remaining between them. CDR3 in amino acids: CAWTVHSYNEQFF. The DNA for the CDR3 is TGTGCCTGGACAGTCCACTCCTACAATGAGCAGTTCTTC.

In its sample, this clonotype was seen many times. The chain recombines TRBV27 with TRBJ2-6; D unclear. This CDR3 region has 13 residues. Germline CDR1 is MNHEY and CDR2 is SMNVEV (reference sequence). Trimming left V 0 bases short and J 3 bases short, with 0 bases between. The CDR3 DNA reads as TGTGCCAGCAGTTTATCTGGGGCCAACGTCCTGACTTTC. Its translation is CASSLSGANVLTF. Full variable domain (remainder filled in from reference TRBV27 and TRBJ2-6): EAQVTQNPRYLITVTGKKLTVTCSQNMNHEYMSWYRQDPGLGLRQIYYSMNVEVTDKGDVPEGYKVSRKEKRNFPLILESPSPNQTSLYFCASSLSGANVLTFGAGSRLTVL.

This clonotype was picked up a small number of times. V usage is TRBV4-2 and J usage is TRBJ2-1, with no clear D. Germline lookup yields CDR1 LGHNA and CDR2 YNFKEQ. The CDR3 runs to 14 residues. Trimming took off 1 base at V and 3 bases at J, with 7 bases between the two ends. The CDR3 DNA follows: TGTGCCAGCAGCCAAGTCGCCTACTACAATGAGCAGTTCTTC. This encodes CASSQVAYYNEQFF.

This clonotype was found a few times. The gene calls are TRBV10-3 and TRBJ1-1; D may be TRBD1 (5 bases). CDR3 size: 18 residues. The ends were cut back, 1 base at V and 3 bases at J, with 21 bases in the middle. Germline V gene sequence: CDR1 ENHRY, CDR2 SYGVKD. The CDR3 is CAISELGTGGGTDTEAFF. In nucleotides, the CDR3 is TGTGCCATCAGTGAGTTAGGCACAGGAGGAGGGACGGACACTGAAGCTTTCTTT.

This clonotype has at least ten counts. The chain is built from TRBV12-3 or TRBV12-4 and TRBJ2-1, with TRBD2 matching over 7 bases. The CDR3 sequence is 14 residues long. Losses at the gene ends were 3 bases for V and 3 bases for J; bases not matched to a gene: 2. This chain's CDR3 is CASSLTSNYNEQFF. CDR3 coding DNA: TGTGCCAGCAGTTTGACTAGCAACTACAATGAGCAGTTCTTC.

The chain has TRBV5-8 and TRBJ2-2; TRBD1 aligns across 10 bases. Germline lookup yields CDR1 SGHTS and CDR2 YDEGEE. CDR3 length: 16 residues. V lost 2 bases, J lost 3 bases, and 4 bases stayed unmatched. The CDR3 DNA follows: TGTGCCAGCAGCTTTTCGGACAGGGGGGACACCGGGGAGCTGTTTTTT. Translated: CASSFSDRGDTGELFF.

This clonotype has more than one count but fewer than ten. The rearrangement uses TRBV4-3 and TRBJ2-1, with TRBD2 matching 11 bases. V lost 1 base and J lost 7; bases outside the gene matches: 6. The CDR3 contains 16 residues. In germline, CDR1 is LGHNA, CDR2 YSLEER. CDR3 coding DNA: TGCGCCAGCAGCCAAGGCTCTCTAGCGGGGGGAAATGAGCAGTTCTTC. Protein sequence: CASSQGSLAGGNEQFF.

This clonotype showed up many times. The V call is TRBV20-1, the J call TRBJ2-1; 14 positions agree with TRBD2. Trimming took 6 bases from V and 6 from J; bases not matched to a gene: 7. Germline V gives CDR1 DFQATT, CDR2 SNEGSKA (reference sequence). This CDR3 is 15 amino acids long. CDR3 bases: TGCAGTGCAACGCCCGGGACTAGCGGGAGCAATGAGCAGTTCTTC. This sequence encodes CSATPGTSGSNEQFF.

This clonotype was observed at least ten times. V is TRBV12-3 or TRBV12-4 and J is TRBJ1-3, with unresolved D. The CDR3 covers 13 residues. The ends were cut back, 4 bases at V and 7 bases at J, with 11 bases in the middle. DNA for the CDR3: TGTGCCAGCAGTTCCCGGGAAGCGAACACCATATATTTT. Residues: CASSSREANTIYF.

In this sample, this clonotype turned up a few times. This chain links TRBV7-2 with TRBJ1-5; D gene unclear. The CDR3 loop spans 15 amino acids. The V gene lost 8 bases and the J gene lost 2 bases, with 16 bases spanning the gap. From germline, CDR1 is SGHTA and CDR2 FQGNSA. CDR3 nucleotides: TGTGCCAGCGGGCAAGAGGGCGGGGGCAATCAGCCCCAGCATTTT. It codes for CASGQEGGGNQPQHF.

This clonotype was detected only a few times. The chain recombines TRBV4-3 with TRBJ2-7; the D call may be TRBD1 or TRBD2 (5 bases each). The CDR3 is 13 residues long. CDR1 LGHNA and CDR2 YSLEER come from the germline V gene. V was trimmed by 4 bases and J by 1 base, leaving 8 bases between them. The CDR3 sequence: CASSPRGSYEQYF. Here the CDR3 DNA reads TGCGCCAGCAGCCCGAGGGGATCCTACGAGCAGTACTTC.

This clonotype was found many times. V usage is TRBV14 and J usage is TRBJ2-1; the D gene could be TRBD1 or TRBD2 (6 bases each). CDR3 length: 16 amino acids. V was shortened by 3 bases and J by 7 bases, with 19 bases between the two germline ends. CDR1 is SGHDN, CDR2 FVKESK, per germline. Here the CDR3 DNA reads TGTGCCAGCAGCCAGTGGGGGGCCATTACCGGTAATGAGCAGTTCTTC. Its translation: CASSQWGAITGNEQFF.

V usage is TRBV20-1 and J usage is TRBJ2-5; maybe TRBD1 (5 bases). The CDR3 covers 16 residues. Germline V CDR1 and CDR2: DFQATT, SNEGSKA (reference sequence). V was cut by 6 bases and J by 1 base, with 21 bases left in between. The DNA of the CDR3 is TGCAGTGCAAAAGGGGCAGAAAAAGGGATCCAAGAGACCCAGTACTTC. It specifies CSAKGAEKGIQETQYF.

In this sample, this clonotype turned up a few times. V is TRBV9 and J is TRBJ2-1; D gene unclear. This CDR3 region has 15 residues. The V end lost 8 bases, the J end lost 2 bases, and 17 bases lay between the germline ends. Germline V gene data show CDR1 as SGDLS and CDR2 as YYNGEE. CDR3 loop: CASTNDGETYNEQFF. The DNA for the CDR3 is TGTGCCAGTACAAACGATGGAGAGACCTACAATGAGCAGTTCTTC.

The chain carries TRBV5-8 and TRBJ1-2; the D is unclear. The CDR3 covers 14 residues. Per the germline V gene, CDR1 is SGHTS and CDR2 is YDEGEE. V was trimmed by 4 bases and J by 7 bases, leaving 17 bases between them. CDR3 residues: CASSPTTRAAGYTF. CDR3 DNA sequence: TGTGCCAGCAGCCCCACGACGAGGGCGGCTGGCTACACCTTC.

This clonotype was observed many times. The chain uses TRBV15 and TRBJ1-1; D remains unclear. V lost 5 bases and J 1 base, leaving 14 bases between the germline ends. The CDR3 is made up of 15 amino acids. Germline V gene lookup returns CDR1 LNHNV and CDR2 YYDKDF (reference sequence). CDR3 sequence: CATSRTRWGNTEAFF. The CDR3 DNA is TGTGCCACCAGCCGTACCCGTTGGGGGAACACTGAAGCTTTCTTT.

A few counts support this clonotype. The rearrangement uses TRBV24-1 and TRBJ2-1, with 13 bases fitting TRBD2. Trimming at V came to 5 bases and at J to 7 bases, leaving 19 bases not matched to a gene. This CDR3 is 20 amino acids long. The germline V gene encodes CDR1 KGHDR and CDR2 SFDVKD. CDR3 nucleotides: TGTGCCACCAGTGCGGGTACAGCCGGGACTAGCGGGGTATGGTTTAATGAGCAGTTCTTC. It is translated as CATSAGTAGTSGVWFNEQFF.

This clonotype was seen ten or more times. This CDR3 is CASSWAVGEQYF. For the CDR3, the DNA is TGTGCCAGCAGTTGGGCCGTCGGCGAGCAGTACTTC. This rearrangement joins TRBV12-3 or TRBV12-4 to TRBJ2-7; the D is unclear. This CDR3 is built from 12 residues. V lost 4 bases to trimming and J lost 6 bases, with 10 bases between them.

As for this clonotype: One junction end disagrees with the germline gene, perhaps due to a read error. The J gene is TRBJ2-1, the V gene TRBV7-7, with 12 bases that match TRBD1. The CDR3 runs 14 residues. Germline assignment: CDR1 SSHAT and CDR2 FNYEAQ (reference sequence). The CDR3 DNA follows: TGTGCTAGCAGTCCGGGACAGGGGGCGGCTGAGCAGTTCTTC. As protein: CASSPGQGAAEQFF.

Ten or more counts support this clonotype. This chain connects TRBV12-3 or TRBV12-4 to TRBJ2-1, with TRBD1 as a possible D gene (6 bases). With 5 bases removed from V and 7 bases from J, the gap between germline ends came to 9 bases. This CDR3 is built from 12 residues. CDR3 protein: CASSTTGNEQFF. The CDR3 coding sequence is TGTGCCAGCAGTACGACAGGAAATGAGCAGTTCTTC.

The chain uses TRBV27 and TRBJ1-5, with 7 bases lining up with TRBD1. From germline, CDR1 is MNHEY and CDR2 SMNVEV (reference sequence). V shed 6 bases, J shed 8 bases, and the junction held 7 bases outside the gene matches. There are 13 residues in the CDR3. The DNA for the CDR3 is TGTGCCAGCAGCCACAAGGGGGCTGAGCCCCAGCATTTT. It yields the protein CASSHKGAEPQHF.

A word on this clonotype: A read error may account for a junction end that differs from germline. The V call is TRBV27, the J call TRBJ1-5; a weak D match, TRBD1 (5 bases). Germline values: CDR1 MNHEY, CDR2 SMNVEV (reference sequence). The CDR3 consists of 12 residues. The CDR3 sequence is CASGLGDQPQHF. The CDR3 DNA sequence: TGTGCCAGCGGTTTGGGGGATCAGCCCCAGCATTTT.

This clonotype has only a few counts. The chain links TRBV5-1 to TRBJ1-2, with 8 positions matching TRBD1. The CDR3 runs to 15 residues. The J segment lost 5 bases and the V segment lost 0 bases, leaving 6 bases of the junction unmatched. Germline CDR1 is SGHRS and CDR2 is YFSETQ. CDR3 region: CASSLGQGAKYGYTF. DNA for the CDR3: TGCGCCAGCAGCTTGGGGCAGGGGGCGAAATATGGCTACACCTTC.

V gene TRBV29-1 combines with J gene TRBJ2-3, with D unclear. Between the trimmed V and J ends, which lost 3 bases and 0 bases, there was a span of 7 bases. Germline CDR1 and CDR2: SQVTM and ANQGSEA. The CDR3 length is 13 residues. CDR3 residues: CSVDLDSTDTQYF. CDR3 sequence (DNA): TGCAGCGTTGACCTCGACAGCACAGATACGCAGTATTTT.

The table lists this clonotype with a few counts. The chain combines TRBV4-3 with TRBJ2-3; D gene unclear. The CDR3 has 12 residues. Germline CDR1 reads LGHNA; CDR2 reads YSLEER. V was shortened by 8 bases and J by 8 bases, with 14 bases between the two germline ends. Here the CDR3 DNA reads TGCGCCAGCCAAACCCCCACGGGTACGCAGTATTTT. Its translation is CASQTPTGTQYF.

This clonotype was observed a few times. The chain combines TRBV6-6 with TRBJ2-7, with D uncertain. CDR3 length: 13 amino acids. Germline CDR1 is MNHNY and CDR2 is SVGAGI (reference sequence). The V and J ends lost 0 bases and 7 bases respectively, with 10 bases between them. This CDR3 is CASSYSTRGEQYF. CDR3 sequence (DNA): TGTGCCAGCAGTTACTCGACCCGTGGGGAGCAGTACTTC.

The chain is built from TRBV4-3 and TRBJ2-1; 7 bases are a match to TRBD2. Germline V gives CDR1 LGHNA, CDR2 YSLEER. The CDR3 loop spans 13 amino acids. Trimming removed 3 bases from V and 8 bases from J; junction bases left unmatched: 4. CDR3 amino acids: CASSQGGNDEQFF. The CDR3 DNA reads as TGCGCCAGCAGCCAGGGAGGGAATGATGAGCAGTTCTTC.

For the CDR3, the DNA is TGCGCCAGCAGCCCGGAGGAGGGTAATGAAAAACTGTTTTTT. It encodes CASSPEEGNEKLFF. The V gene is TRBV4-3, the J gene TRBJ1-4; D not certain. The germline CDR1 and CDR2 sequences are LGHNA and YSLEER. The CDR3 consists of 14 residues. V was clipped by 4 bases and J by 4 bases, with 10 bases between them.